Below, 23 T cell receptor beta chains from the same sample are listed, as sequenced in a study of blood T cell repertoires in COVID-19. The protocol was immunoSEQ multiplex PCR, while the TCRdb copy is restricted to in-frame clones and leaves out a portion. The profile shows tens of thousands of clones, 88% of them singletons. Sequencing used peripheral blood. The receptors were gathered from a woman aged 80 or older with acute or convalescent COVID-19.

Here the CDR3 reads CASTTEPSNEQYF. The CDR3 DNA reads TGTGCCAGCACGACAGAGCCTAGTAACGAGCAGTACTTC. The rearrangement uses TRBV18 and TRBJ2-7; maybe TRBD1 (5 bases). Between the trimmed V and J ends, which lost 8 bases and 5 bases, there was a span of 16 bases. Germline lookup yields CDR1 KGHSH and CDR2 LQKENI. The CDR3 loop spans 13 amino acids.

The chain carries TRBV4-1 and TRBJ2-1; D is possibly TRBD2 (5 bases). The CDR3 length is 14 residues. Germline V lookup: CDR1 MGHRA, CDR2 YSYEKL. V lost 4 bases and J 9 bases, leaving 16 bases between the germline ends. The CDR3 DNA is TGCGCCAGCAGCCCTACCCGGGGTATAGGTGAGCAGTTCTTC. This encodes CASSPTRGIGEQFF.

The chain links TRBV11-3 to TRBJ2-5; 7 bases are shared with TRBD2. Losses at the gene ends were 2 bases for V and 1 base for J; bases not matched to a gene: 4. CDR1 SGHNT and CDR2 YENEEA come from the germline V gene. This CDR3 is built from 15 residues. The CDR3 DNA is TGTGCCAGCAGCTTAAACGGGAGGTCCCAAGAGACCCAGTACTTC. Amino acid sequence: CASSLNGRSQETQYF.

This rearrangement joins TRBV30 to TRBJ1-5; TRBD1 might be the D (6 bases). Germline lookup yields CDR1 GTSNPN and CDR2 SVGIG (reference sequence). This CDR3 has 14 amino acids. The V end lost 2 bases, the J end lost 7 bases, and 15 bases lay between the germline ends. In DNA, the CDR3 is TGTGCCTGGAGTTCGATCATACAGGGCCAGCCCCAGCATTTT. It encodes CAWSSIIQGQPQHF.

The chain uses TRBV9 and TRBJ2-5; the D is unclear. Per the germline V gene, CDR1 is SGDLS and CDR2 is YYNGEE. V was pared by 0 bases and J by 2 bases, with 5 bases between. The CDR3 has 13 residues. The DNA of the CDR3 is TGTGCCAGCAGCGTAGGCCAGCAAGAGACCCAGTACTTC. Amino acid sequence: CASSVGQQETQYF. The full variable domain, completed using reference TRBV9 and TRBJ2-5, is DSGVTQTPKHLITATGQRVTLRCSPRSGDLSVYWYQQSLDQGLQFLIQYYNGEERAKGNILERFSAQQFPDLHSELNLSSLELGDSALYFCASSVGQQETQYFGPGTRLLVL.

The J gene is TRBJ2-5, the V gene TRBV5-1; 7 nucleotides agree with TRBD1. Germline V gene lookup returns CDR1 SGHRS and CDR2 YFSETQ. The CDR3 has 16 residues. With 0 bases clipped from V and 1 base from J, the junction kept 6 bases outside the gene matches. CDR3 residues: CASSLGPTGAQETQYF. The CDR3 DNA sequence: TGCGCCAGCAGCTTGGGCCCTACAGGGGCCCAAGAGACCCAGTACTTC.

The CDR3 spells CAAGGGSYEQYF. As DNA, the CDR3 is TGTGCCGCCGGGGGGGGGAGCTACGAGCAGTACTTC. The V and J genes are TRBV10-3 and TRBJ2-7; 8 bases agree with TRBD2. CDR3 length equals 12 residues. Germline V gene lookup returns CDR1 ENHRY and CDR2 SYGVKD. J was trimmed by 3 bases and V by 11 bases; bases with no gene match: 6.

This clone has only a few counts. J is TRBJ2-2 and V is TRBV19; 7 bases are shared with TRBD1. The trim removed 8 bases at V and 5 bases at J, leaving 8 bases unmatched. The germline CDR1 and CDR2 sequences are LNHDA and SQIVND (reference sequence). This CDR3 has 14 residues. In DNA, the CDR3 is TGTGCCAGTTCGACAGGGCGGCAAACCGGGGAGCTGTTTTTT. As protein: CASSTGRQTGELFF.

The gene calls are TRBV7-3 and TRBJ2-3, with TRBD1 matching 9 bases. J was trimmed by 4 bases and V by 5 bases; bases with no gene match: 10. CDR3 length: 16 amino acids. Germline V gene data show CDR1 as SGHTA and CDR2 as FQGTGA. CDR3 amino acids: CASSTGTGHASDTQYF. The CDR3 nucleotides read TGTGCCAGCAGCACCGGGACAGGGCACGCGTCAGATACGCAGTATTTT.

V is TRBV11-2 and J is TRBJ1-4, with D uncertain. The CDR3 loop spans 15 amino acids. Between the trimmed V and J ends, which lost 0 bases and 5 bases, there was a span of 10 bases. Germline V gene sequence: CDR1 SGHAT, CDR2 FQNNGV. This CDR3 is CASSLDPGWNEKLFF. As DNA, the CDR3 is TGTGCCAGCAGCTTAGATCCGGGTTGGAATGAAAAACTGTTTTTT.

The V gene is TRBV5-1, the J gene TRBJ1-3; no reliable D call. This CDR3 has 16 residues. The V gene's germline CDR1 is SGHRS and CDR2 YFSETQ. With 1 base removed from V and 4 bases from J, the gap between germline ends came to 15 bases. For the CDR3, the DNA is TGCGCCAGCAGCTTGAACCCAACTTCTGCAGGAAACACCATATATTTT. It is translated as CASSLNPTSAGNTIYF.

The gene calls are TRBV11-3 and TRBJ2-1; 7 nucleotides align to TRBD2. The CDR3 has 17 residues. Germline assignment: CDR1 SGHNT and CDR2 YENEEA. Trimming at V came to 3 bases and at J to 2 bases, leaving 10 bases not matched to a gene. CDR3 bases: TGTGCCAGCAGCTTTCGGGCGCCCGGGACTACCTACAATGAGCAGTTCTTC. This sequence encodes CASSFRAPGTTYNEQFF.

The chain uses TRBV18 and TRBJ2-5; TRBD1 matches at 7 bases. V lost 6 bases to trimming and J lost 0 bases; unmatched junction nucleotides: 1. CDR1 KGHSH and CDR2 LQKENI come from the germline V gene. The CDR3 totals 13 residues. CDR3 region: CASSTGDQETQYF. CDR3 nucleotides: TGTGCCAGCTCCACAGGGGACCAAGAGACCCAGTACTTC. Using reference TRBV18 and TRBJ2-5 for the parts outside the CDR3, the full variable domain is NAGVMQNPRHLVRRRGQEARLRCSPMKGHSHVYWYRQLPEEGLKFMVYLQKENIIDESGMPKERFSAEFPKEGPSILRIQQVVRGDSAAYFCASSTGDQETQYFGPGTRLLVL.

J is TRBJ2-5 and V is TRBV5-6; TRBD2 agrees at 14 bases. The CDR3 length is 16 residues. The germline V gene has CDR1 SGHDT and CDR2 YYEEEE. V was pared by 3 bases and J by 5 bases, with 6 bases of the junction left unmatched. The CDR3 coding sequence is TGTGCCAGCAGCTCGGGGACTAGCGGGGGAGTGGAGACCCAGTACTTC. Its protein product is CASSSGTSGGVETQYF.

The chain employs TRBV6-1 and TRBJ2-3, with D maybe TRBD2 (6 bases). The CDR3 totals 16 residues. Germline V gene sequence: CDR1 MNHNS, CDR2 SASEGT. With 2 bases removed from V and 5 bases from J, the gap between germline ends came to 17 bases. CDR3 in DNA: TGTGCCAGCAGTGAATATGCCGGGAGAGCCGGAGATACGCAGTATTTT. It yields the protein CASSEYAGRAGDTQYF.

The rearrangement uses TRBV6-5 and TRBJ2-3, with D possibly matching TRBD1 (5 bases). This CDR3 has 13 residues. CDR1 is MNHEY, CDR2 SVGAGI, per germline. V was shortened by 7 bases and J by 4 bases, with 12 bases between the two germline ends. In nucleotides, the CDR3 is TGTGCCAGCAACTCAGGGTTCGCAGATACGCAGTATTTT. Translated, it gives CASNSGFADTQYF.

The gene calls are TRBV25-1 and TRBJ1-3, with TRBD1 as a possible D gene (6 bases). The germline CDR1 and CDR2 sequences are MGHDK and SYGVNS. Trimming stripped 7 bases from V and 1 base from J, with 11 bases between. The CDR3 runs to 14 residues. DNA for the CDR3: TGTGCCAGCAACCCCGGGACATCTGGAAACACCATATATTTT. Encoded protein: CASNPGTSGNTIYF.

This chain joins TRBV6-5 and TRBJ1-4; tentative D call: TRBD1 (5 bases). V was shortened by 8 bases and J by 8 bases, with 18 bases between the two germline ends. CDR1 is MNHEY, CDR2 SVGAGI, per germline. This CDR3 region has 14 residues. CDR3 in DNA: TGTGCCAGCCAAGAGTTTAGGACACCAGAAAAACTGTTTTTT. Its translation: CASQEFRTPEKLFF.

This rearrangement joins TRBV11-3 to TRBJ2-7; TRBD2 matches 8 bases. CDR1 is SGHNT and CDR2 is YENEEA in the germline V gene. With V trimmed by 4 bases and J by 10 bases, 12 bases remained unmatched. CDR3 size: 14 residues. Here the CDR3 DNA reads TGTGCCAGCAGCTCTAGCGAGACTAGCGCGGAACAGTACTTC. Translated: CASSSSETSAEQYF.

V gene TRBV5-1 combines with J gene TRBJ2-7, with 8 bases lining up with TRBD1. CDR1 is SGHRS and CDR2 is YFSETQ in the germline V gene. CDR3 length: 13 amino acids. The junction had 3 bases not matched to a gene; V was cut back by 0 bases and J by 7 bases. For the CDR3, the DNA is TGCGCCAGCAGCTTGGAGGACAGGGAGGAGCAGTACTTC. This sequence encodes CASSLEDREEQYF.

In its sample, this clone was seen once. This chain joins TRBV3-1 (or the pseudogene TRBV3-2) and TRBJ1-2; D perhaps matches TRBD1 (5 bases). This CDR3 is built from 13 residues. V lost 2 bases and J lost 6, with 10 bases in between. Germline V gene data show CDR1 as LGHDT and CDR2 as YNNKEL (reference sequence). CDR3 nucleotides: TGTGCCAGCAGCCAACCTGCAGGGAATGGCTACACCTTC. Protein sequence: CASSQPAGNGYTF.

This rearrangement joins TRBV11-2 to TRBJ2-1; 9 nucleotides agree with TRBD2. Germline CDR1 and CDR2: SGHAT and FQNNGV. Germline trimming cut 0 bases from V and 16 bases from J; bases unmatched to any gene: 10. The CDR3 length is 14 residues. The CDR3 sequence is CASSLDRVAGVRFF. DNA of the CDR3: TGTGCCAGCAGCTTAGATAGGGTAGCGGGGGTCCGCTTCTTC.

The rearrangement joins TRBV12-5 to TRBJ2-7; perhaps TRBD1 as D (5 bases). Germline assignment: CDR1 LGHNT and CDR2 FRNRAP. V lost 2 bases and J 3 bases, leaving 11 bases between the germline ends. CDR3 length equals 14 residues. The CDR3 DNA reads TGTGCTAGTGGTTTGTACCAGGGTCACTACGAGCAGTACTTC. Its translation: CASGLYQGHYEQYF.